Below, one T cell receptor (beta chain) is given with its context. Its antigen is currently unknown. Through a sample-barcoded 5' primer and a J-beta primer mix, a second PCR was run for roughly 6 to 11 cycles. TCRdb recomputed calls from the 5' RACE reads with MiXCR, one row per CDR3 protein. The table has 800,000 to 950,000 distinct CDR3 sequences, about 27% seen once; the top ten hold roughly a tenth. The germline gives CDR1 SGHTA, CDR2 FQGNSA. The CDR3 consists of 13 residues. Trimming took 5 bases from V and 8 from J, leaving 15 bases between them. Healthy Caucasian individuals from Russia aged roughly 6 to 95 were enrolled as donors. This specimen comes from a study of blood T cells in healthy people across ages. Study-wide points: Age brought a roughly linear fall in TCR beta diversity measured per million T cells.

These records were also assigned to another study, of T cells of mothers and their children.

The chain links TRBV7-2 to TRBJ1-1; D gene ambiguous. The sequence came from a middle-aged woman in good health. The sample consisted of blood. The CDR3 DNA sequence: TGTGCCAGCAGCCCTCTATCCCCCCCCGAAGCTTTCTTT. It yields the protein CASSPLSPPEAFF.